This T cell receptor (beta chain) was identified during a study of CD8+CD57+ T cells in acquired aplastic anemia. Overall study findings and caveats: In common between the patients and the controls were nearly 30 CD8+ CDR3 sequences.

Researchers used genomic DNA as the template to profile TCR beta VDJ and CDR3. A single record per CDR3 protein comes from TCRdb applying MiXCR to the reads. The table includes about 190,000 distinct CDR3 sequences, roughly half detected once. As to this clonotype: Its specificity is not known.

The length of the CDR3 is 18 residues. V gave up 2 bases and J gave up 1 base; unmatched junction bases: 5. Germline V CDR1 and CDR2: SGDLS, YYNGEE. The sequence derives from a human donor in good health, serving as a control. This chain uses TRBV9 with TRBJ2-3; TRBD2 matches 15 bases. Sequencing was performed on sorted CD4+, CD8+, or CD8+CD57+ T cells (not recorded which) from PBMCs. This CDR3 is CASSVGLAGGSRTDTQYF. The CDR3 DNA reads as TGTGCCAGCAGCGTCGGACTAGCGGGGGGGAGCCGCACAGATACGCAGTATTTT.